This is a list of T cell receptor beta chains from one sample in a study of T cell changes during pregnancy in multiple sclerosis. Here immunoSEQ multiplex PCR was the method, and the copy in TCRdb shows in-frame clones only, minus some. The table has fewer than 60,000 clones, roughly 88% seen once. Source: peripheral blood, taken in the second trimester of pregnancy. Receptors originate from a female donor with multiple sclerosis, enrolled in a pregnancy study. Both conserved end residues are part of each CDR3. Each record gives: V gene, D gene, clone size, J gene, CDR3 DNA, CDR3 protein. A D gene is named only where the DNA matches it firmly. Only part of the rows carry a size: once, few, many, or a class if the clone is expanded.

TRBV7-2	TRBD2	.	TRBJ2-1	TGTGCCAGCAGCTTAGTGGGGACTAGCGGGGAGAATGAGCAGTTCTTC	CASSLVGTSGENEQFF
TRBV10-3	TRBD2	.	TRBJ2-7	TGTGCCATCAGCGGGGGGGGTTATACCTACGAGCAGTACTTC	CAISGGGYTYEQYF
TRBV4-3	.	.	TRBJ2-2	TGCGCCAGCAGCCAAAGCTTGGACAACCTGAACACCGGGGAGCTGTTTTTT	CASSQSLDNLNTGELFF
TRBV7-2	.	.	TRBJ2-7	TGTGCCAGCACCCTCGGGGGGCGCGACGAGCAGTACTTC	CASTLGGRDEQYF
TRBV9	.	.	TRBJ1-1	TGTGCCAGCAGCGTAGAGCCGCTGAGCACTGAAGCTTTCTTT	CASSVEPLSTEAFF
TRBV9	TRBD1	.	TRBJ1-2	TGTGCCAGCAGCCCGCGTCCCGGGACAGGGAAACATAACTATGGCTACACCTTC	CASSPRPGTGKHNYGYTF
TRBV28	TRBD1	.	TRBJ2-7	TGTGCCAGCAGTTTAGGGGGGGGACAGGGCGGTCGGCAGTACTTC	CASSLGGGQGGRQYF
TRBV4-1	TRBD2	.	TRBJ2-3	TGCGCCAGCAGCCACTTAGGTGGCGGGGGGGCCACAGATACGCAGTATTTT	CASSHLGGGGATDTQYF
TRBV6-5	TRBD2	once	TRBJ2-7	TGTGCCAGCAGCCCGGGGGGGGGCAGCTCCTACGAGCAGTACTTC	CASSPGGGSSYEQYF
TRBV10-1	TRBD1	.	TRBJ2-3	TGCGCCAGCAGTGAGGGGGACAGGGGGCACACAGATACGCAGTATTTT	CASSEGDRGHTDTQYF
TRBV13	.	.	TRBJ1-1	TGTGCCAGCAGCTTAGGTGGCGGCTCGAACACTGAAGCTTTCTTT	CASSLGGGSNTEAFF
TRBV27	.	.	TRBJ2-2	TGTGCCAGCAGTTATCGGGGTTGGACCGGGGAGCTGTTTTTT	CASSYRGWTGELFF
TRBV9	.	.	TRBJ2-2	TGTGCCAGCAGCGTCAATGGGGGGTCCGGGGAGCTGTTTTTT	CASSVNGGSGELFF
TRBV18	TRBD1	.	TRBJ1-1	TGTGCCAGCTCACCAAACAGGGGAGACACTGAAGCTTTCTTT	CASSPNRGDTEAFF
TRBV4-1	.	.	TRBJ2-5	TGCGCCAGCAGCCAATCGCCTTCGGGGGGCAACCAAGAGACCCAGTACTTC	CASSQSPSGGNQETQYF
TRBV10-1	.	.	TRBJ2-3	TGCGCCAGCAGTCCTACTAGCACAGATACGCAGTATTTT	CASSPTSTDTQYF
TRBV6-5	TRBD1	.	TRBJ1-1	TGTGCCAGCAAGGGGGCAGGGTACACTGAAGCTTTCTTT	CASKGAGYTEAFF
TRBV14	TRBD1	medium-sized	TRBJ1-2	TGTGCCAGCAGCCAGTATTCCATCAGGGGGATGTATGGCTACACCTTC	CASSQYSIRGMYGYTF
TRBV6-7	TRBD1	.	TRBJ2-5	TGTGCCAGCAGTCCTATGCCCGGACAGGGCTCAGGCGAGACCCAGTACTTC	CASSPMPGQGSGETQYF
TRBV30	.	.	TRBJ1-1	TGTGCCTGGAGTGCGGGGGGACACTTGAACACTGAAGCTTTCTTT	CAWSAGGHLNTEAFF
TRBV15	.	.	TRBJ1-5	TGTGCCACCACCCCTGGACAGCCGGATCAGCCCCAGCATTTT	CATTPGQPDQPQHF
TRBV6-1	.	.	TRBJ2-7	TGTGCCAGCAGTGATGTTTCGGGGGTGTTAAAGCAGTACTTC	CASSDVSGVLKQYF
TRBV29-1	.	.	TRBJ1-5	TGCAGCGTCGCAACAGGGCAGGATCAGCCCCAGCATTTT	CSVATGQDQPQHF
TRBV7-9	TRBD2	.	TRBJ2-5	TGTGCCAGCAGCTTAGTCACTGGATTAGCGGGGGGTAGAGAGACCCAGTACTTC	CASSLVTGLAGGRETQYF
TRBV6-6	TRBD2	.	TRBJ2-5	TGTGCCAGCAGTTATACTAGCGGGGGGCCGGGGGAGACCCAGTACTTC	CASSYTSGGPGETQYF
TRBV5-1	.	few	TRBJ1-2	TGCGCCAGCAGCTTGCTTACGGGGTACTATGGCTACACCTTC	CASSLLTGYYGYTF
TRBV9	.	.	TRBJ2-1	TGTGCCAGCAGCCCTCAGGACAGCCAGGAGCAGTTCTTC	CASSPQDSQEQFF
TRBV2	.	.	TRBJ1-3	TGTGCCAGCAGTGAAGAGGTGGAGGGAGGAAACACCATATATTTT	CASSEEVEGGNTIYF
TRBV5-6	.	.	TRBJ2-7	TGTGCCAGCAGCTTGGAACAGGAAGACTACGAGCAGTACTTC	CASSLEQEDYEQYF
TRBV9	.	.	TRBJ1-5	TGTGCCAGCAGCGTAGGGGCTAGCAATCAGCCCCAGCATTTT	CASSVGASNQPQHF
TRBV29-1	TRBD1	.	TRBJ2-2	TGCAGCGTCCAGGGACAGGGAGGAGGTCAGCTGTTTTTT	CSVQGQGGGQLFF
TRBV5-4	.	.	TRBJ1-1	TGTGCCAGCAAGGCGGAACTCAGGAACACTGAAGCTTTCTTT	CASKAELRNTEAFF
TRBV5-4	.	once	TRBJ2-5	TGTGCCAGCAGCTTAGGGGGGGGTCGGGGAGAGACCCAGTACTTC	CASSLGGGRGETQYF
TRBV10-3	TRBD1	.	TRBJ1-4	TGTGCCATCTCGACAGGGGAAAATGAAAAACTGTTTTTT	CAISTGENEKLFF
TRBV5-1	.	.	TRBJ1-1	TGCGCCAGCAGCTTGGCAGGGAACACTGAAGCTTTCTTT	CASSLAGNTEAFF
TRBV7-2	.	once	TRBJ1-1	TGTGCCAGCAGTATGTACGGGAACACTGAAGCTTTCTTT	CASSMYGNTEAFF
TRBV6-1	TRBD1	.	TRBJ1-1	TGTGCCAGCAGTGAAGCCTCGGGACAGGGACGGACTGAAGCTTTCTTT	CASSEASGQGRTEAFF
TRBV9	.	.	TRBJ1-5	TGTGCCAGCAGCGTAGTGCCAGCCGGGGTTCAGCCCCAGCATTTT	CASSVVPAGVQPQHF
TRBV7-8	.	.	TRBJ1-1	TGTGCCAGCAGCTTTCCCACTCGGGGGGACACTGAAGCTTTCTTT	CASSFPTRGDTEAFF
TRBV5-4	TRBD2	.	TRBJ2-2	TGTGCCAGCAGCTTGGGACTAGCTACCAACACCGGGGAGCTGTTTTTT	CASSLGLATNTGELFF
TRBV5-1	.	.	TRBJ1-2	TGCGCCAGCAGCACCACAGCGGCTGCACATGGCTACACCTTC	CASSTTAAAHGYTF
TRBV18	.	.	TRBJ2-2	TGTGCCAGCTCACCCCGGGACACCGGGGAGCTGTTTTTT	CASSPRDTGELFF
TRBV7-8	TRBD1	once	TRBJ1-5	TGTGCCAGCAGCCTCCGGACAGGCGAGGATCAGCCCCAGCATTTT	CASSLRTGEDQPQHF
TRBV2	.	.	TRBJ1-1	TGTGCCAGCAACCGGGAAGGGCGGACTGAAGCTTTCTTT	CASNREGRTEAFF
TRBV19	.	.	TRBJ2-7	TGTGCCAGTAGTACCAGGACAGCCGGGCCCTACGAGCAGTACTTC	CASSTRTAGPYEQYF
TRBV5-5	.	.	TRBJ1-5	TGTGCCAGCAGCCTGGAGGGGTTCGGCAATCAGCCCCAGCATTTT	CASSLEGFGNQPQHF
TRBV19	TRBD1	.	TRBJ1-6	TGTGCCAGTAGTATATCCGCAGGGGGCGTGAATTCACCCCTCCACTTT	CASSISAGGVNSPLHF
TRBV5-4	TRBD1	.	TRBJ2-2	TGTGCCAGCAGCCCAGGGGGGGGACAGGGGGCGCCCACCGGGGAGCTGTTTTTT	CASSPGGGQGAPTGELFF
TRBV5-1	TRBD1	.	TRBJ2-5	TGCGCCAGCAGCTTGGGATGGCAGGGGGCAGAGACCCAGTACTTC	CASSLGWQGAETQYF
TRBV7-2	.	.	TRBJ2-3	TGTGCCAGCAGCCCTGAGTGGGGCGCCATGGATACGCAGTATTTT	CASSPEWGAMDTQYF
TRBV18	.	.	TRBJ2-3	TGTGCCAGCTCACGACAGGGGAGGGCGGATACGCAGTATTTT	CASSRQGRADTQYF
TRBV6-1	TRBD1	.	TRBJ1-5	TGTGCCAGCGGGGGGACAGGGTGGGACAATCAGCCCCAGCATTTT	CASGGTGWDNQPQHF
TRBV7-2	.	.	TRBJ1-1	TGTGCCAGCAGCTTTTCAACTCAGGTTGAAGCTTTCTTT	CASSFSTQVEAFF
TRBV11-2	TRBD1	few	TRBJ2-3	TGTGCCAGCAGCCCCAACCAAGGACAGGGGGGAGATACGCAGTATTTT	CASSPNQGQGGDTQYF